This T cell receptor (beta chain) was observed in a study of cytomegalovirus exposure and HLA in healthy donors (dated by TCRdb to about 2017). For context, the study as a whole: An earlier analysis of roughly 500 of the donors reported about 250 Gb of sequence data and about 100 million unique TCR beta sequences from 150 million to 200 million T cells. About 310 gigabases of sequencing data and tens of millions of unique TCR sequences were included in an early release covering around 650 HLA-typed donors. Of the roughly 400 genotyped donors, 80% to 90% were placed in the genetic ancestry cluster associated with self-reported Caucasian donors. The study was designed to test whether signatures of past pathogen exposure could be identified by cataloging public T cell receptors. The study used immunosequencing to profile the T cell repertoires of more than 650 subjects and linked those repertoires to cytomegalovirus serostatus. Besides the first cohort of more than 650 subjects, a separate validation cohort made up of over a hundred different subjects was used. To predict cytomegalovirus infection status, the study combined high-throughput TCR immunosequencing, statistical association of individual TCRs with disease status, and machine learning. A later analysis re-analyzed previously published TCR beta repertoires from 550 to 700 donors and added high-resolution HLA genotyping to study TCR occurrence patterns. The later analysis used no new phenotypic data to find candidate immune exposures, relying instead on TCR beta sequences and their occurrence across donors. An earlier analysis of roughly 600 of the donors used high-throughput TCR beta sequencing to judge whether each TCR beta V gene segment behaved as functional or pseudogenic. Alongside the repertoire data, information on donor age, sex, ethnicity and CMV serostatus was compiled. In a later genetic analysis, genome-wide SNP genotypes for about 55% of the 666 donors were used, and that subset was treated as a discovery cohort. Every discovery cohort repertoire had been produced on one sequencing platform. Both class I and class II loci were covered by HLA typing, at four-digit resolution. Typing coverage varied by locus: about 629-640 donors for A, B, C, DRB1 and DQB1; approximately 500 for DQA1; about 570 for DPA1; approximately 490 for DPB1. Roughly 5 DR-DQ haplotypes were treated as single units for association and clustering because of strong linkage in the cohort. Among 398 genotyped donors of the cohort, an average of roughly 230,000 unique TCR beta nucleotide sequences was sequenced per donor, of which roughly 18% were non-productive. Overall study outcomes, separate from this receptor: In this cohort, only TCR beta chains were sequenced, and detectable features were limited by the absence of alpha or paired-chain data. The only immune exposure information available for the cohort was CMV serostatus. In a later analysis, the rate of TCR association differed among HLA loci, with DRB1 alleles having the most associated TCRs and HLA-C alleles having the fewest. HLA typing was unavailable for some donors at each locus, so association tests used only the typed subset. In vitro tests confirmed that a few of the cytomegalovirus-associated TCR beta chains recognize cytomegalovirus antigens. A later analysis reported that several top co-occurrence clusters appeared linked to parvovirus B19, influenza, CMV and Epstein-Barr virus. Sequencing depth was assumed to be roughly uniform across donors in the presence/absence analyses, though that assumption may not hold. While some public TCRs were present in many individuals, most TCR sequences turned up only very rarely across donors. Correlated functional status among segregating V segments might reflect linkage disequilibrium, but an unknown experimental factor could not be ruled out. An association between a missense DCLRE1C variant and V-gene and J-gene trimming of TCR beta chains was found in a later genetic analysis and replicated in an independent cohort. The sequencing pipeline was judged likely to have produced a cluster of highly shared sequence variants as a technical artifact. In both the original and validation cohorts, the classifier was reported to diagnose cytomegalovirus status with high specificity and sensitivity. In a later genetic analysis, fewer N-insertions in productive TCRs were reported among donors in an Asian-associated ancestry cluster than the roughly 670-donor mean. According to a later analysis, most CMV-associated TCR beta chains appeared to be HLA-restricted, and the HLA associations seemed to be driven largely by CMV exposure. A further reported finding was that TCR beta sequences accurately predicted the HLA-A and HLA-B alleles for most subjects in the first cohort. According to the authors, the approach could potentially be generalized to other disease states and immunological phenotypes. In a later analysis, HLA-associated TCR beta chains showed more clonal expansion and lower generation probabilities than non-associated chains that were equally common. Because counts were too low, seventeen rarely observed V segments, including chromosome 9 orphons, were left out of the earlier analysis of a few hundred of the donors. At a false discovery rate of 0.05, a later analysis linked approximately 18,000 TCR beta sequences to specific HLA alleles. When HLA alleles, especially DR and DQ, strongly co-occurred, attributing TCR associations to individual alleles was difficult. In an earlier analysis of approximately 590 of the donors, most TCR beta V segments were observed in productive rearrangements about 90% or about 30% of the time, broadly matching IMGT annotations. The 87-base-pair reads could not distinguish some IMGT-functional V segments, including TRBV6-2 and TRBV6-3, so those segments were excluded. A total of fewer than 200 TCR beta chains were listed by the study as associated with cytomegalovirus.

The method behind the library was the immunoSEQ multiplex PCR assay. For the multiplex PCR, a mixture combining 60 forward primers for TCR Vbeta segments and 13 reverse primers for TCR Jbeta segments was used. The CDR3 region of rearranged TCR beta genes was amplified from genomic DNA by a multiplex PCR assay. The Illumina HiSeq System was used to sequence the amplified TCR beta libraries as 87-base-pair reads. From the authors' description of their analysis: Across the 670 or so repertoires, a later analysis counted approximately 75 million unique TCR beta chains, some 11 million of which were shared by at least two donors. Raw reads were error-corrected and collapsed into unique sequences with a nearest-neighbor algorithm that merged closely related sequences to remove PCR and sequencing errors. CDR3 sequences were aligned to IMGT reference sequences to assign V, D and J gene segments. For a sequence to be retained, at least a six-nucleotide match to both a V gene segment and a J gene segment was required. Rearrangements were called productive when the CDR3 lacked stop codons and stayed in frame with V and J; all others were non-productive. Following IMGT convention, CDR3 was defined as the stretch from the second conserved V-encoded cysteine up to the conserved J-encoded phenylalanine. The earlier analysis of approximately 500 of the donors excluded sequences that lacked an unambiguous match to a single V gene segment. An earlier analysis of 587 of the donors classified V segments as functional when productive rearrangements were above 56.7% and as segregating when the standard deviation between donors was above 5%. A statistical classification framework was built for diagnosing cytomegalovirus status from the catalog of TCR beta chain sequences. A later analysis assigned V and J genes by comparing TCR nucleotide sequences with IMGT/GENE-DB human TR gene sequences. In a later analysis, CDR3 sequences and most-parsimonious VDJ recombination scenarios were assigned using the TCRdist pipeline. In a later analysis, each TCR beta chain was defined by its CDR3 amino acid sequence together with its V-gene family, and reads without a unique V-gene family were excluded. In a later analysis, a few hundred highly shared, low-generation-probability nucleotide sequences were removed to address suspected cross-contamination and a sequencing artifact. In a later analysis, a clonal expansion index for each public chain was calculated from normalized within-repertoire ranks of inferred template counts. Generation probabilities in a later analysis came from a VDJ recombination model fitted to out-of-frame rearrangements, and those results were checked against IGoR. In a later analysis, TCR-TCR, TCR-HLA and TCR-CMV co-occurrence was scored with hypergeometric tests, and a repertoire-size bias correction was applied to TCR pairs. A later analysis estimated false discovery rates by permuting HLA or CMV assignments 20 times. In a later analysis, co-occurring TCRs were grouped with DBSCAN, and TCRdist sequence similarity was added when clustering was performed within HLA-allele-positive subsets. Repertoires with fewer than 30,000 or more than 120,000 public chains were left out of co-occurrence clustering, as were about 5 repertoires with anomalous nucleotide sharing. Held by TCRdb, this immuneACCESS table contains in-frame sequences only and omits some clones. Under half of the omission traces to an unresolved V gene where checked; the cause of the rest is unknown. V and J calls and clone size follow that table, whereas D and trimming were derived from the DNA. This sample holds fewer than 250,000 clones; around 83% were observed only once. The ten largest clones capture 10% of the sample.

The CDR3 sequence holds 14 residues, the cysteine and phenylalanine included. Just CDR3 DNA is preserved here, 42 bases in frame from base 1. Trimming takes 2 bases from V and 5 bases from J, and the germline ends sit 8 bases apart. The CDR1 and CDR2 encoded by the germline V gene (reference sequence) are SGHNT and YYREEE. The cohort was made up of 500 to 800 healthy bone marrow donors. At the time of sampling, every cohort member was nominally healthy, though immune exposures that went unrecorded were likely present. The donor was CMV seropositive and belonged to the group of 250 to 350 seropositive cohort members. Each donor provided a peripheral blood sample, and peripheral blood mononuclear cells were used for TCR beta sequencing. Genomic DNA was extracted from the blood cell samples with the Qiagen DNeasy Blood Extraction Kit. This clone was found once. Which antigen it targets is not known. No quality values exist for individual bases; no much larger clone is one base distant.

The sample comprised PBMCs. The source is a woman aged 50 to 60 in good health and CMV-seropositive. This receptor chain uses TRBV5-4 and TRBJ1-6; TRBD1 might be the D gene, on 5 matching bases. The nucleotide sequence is TGTGCCAGCAGCTTAAGACAGAATAATTCACCCCTCCACTTT. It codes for CASSLRQNNSPLHF.